The 29 T cell receptor beta chains listed next were all sequenced from one sample in a study of technical replicates of blood from a few donors. Assay used: immunoSEQ multiplex PCR; TCRdb lists only in-frame clones, some missing. The sample has tens of thousands of clones, 90% to 95% seen once. The sequenced sample was T cells isolated from PBMCs. The receptors shown here come from a human donor in good health.

V is TRBV9 and J is TRBJ2-1; D remains ambiguous. The germline V gene has CDR1 SGDLS and CDR2 YYNGEE. The V end lost 1 base, the J end lost 9 bases, and 14 bases lay between the germline ends. This CDR3 comprises 14 residues. As DNA, the CDR3 is TGTGCCAGCAGCGTACGTGCCGGAGAGAGTGAGCAGTTCTTC. Its protein product is CASSVRAGESEQFF. The whole variable domain, remainder taken from reference TRBV9 and TRBJ2-1, is DSGVTQTPKHLITATGQRVTLRCSPRSGDLSVYWYQQSLDQGLQFLIQYYNGEERAKGNILERFSAQQFPDLHSELNLSSLELGDSALYFCASSVRAGESEQFFGPGTRLTVL.

The gene calls are TRBV5-1 and TRBJ2-3; TRBD2 might be the D (6 bases). The V end was cut by 0 bases, the J end by 3 bases, with 14 bases between. CDR3 length: 16 amino acids. Per germline, CDR1 SGHRS and CDR2 YFSETQ. CDR3 sequence (DNA): TGCGCCAGCAGCTTGGTAGGCTCGGGAGCAACAGATACGCAGTATTTT. It is translated as CASSLVGSGATDTQYF.

This chain connects TRBV30 to TRBJ2-3; 7 bases align to TRBD2. The germline V gene has CDR1 GTSNPN and CDR2 SVGIG (reference sequence). V lost 0 bases, J lost 1 base, and 16 bases stayed unmatched. The CDR3 loop spans 19 amino acids. The CDR3 nucleotides are TGTGCCTGGAGTGTATCCTTCTTCCGACGGGAGGACCGCACAGATACGCAGTATTTT. Protein product: CAWSVSFFRREDRTDTQYF.

The V call is TRBV28, the J call TRBJ1-2, with a possible D match to TRBD1 (6 bases). The germline V and J ends were trimmed by 2 bases and 3 bases, with 10 bases remaining between them. Germline assignment: CDR1 MDHEN and CDR2 SYDVKM. The CDR3 spans 14 residues. Written as DNA, the CDR3 is TGTGCCAGCAGTTTAACTGGGACATACTATGGCTACACCTTC. Translation: CASSLTGTYYGYTF.

The rearrangement links TRBV29-1 to TRBJ1-2, with 8 bases that match TRBD1. The germline V gene encodes CDR1 SQVTM and CDR2 ANQGSEA. Trimming removed 3 bases from V and 4 bases from J; junction bases left unmatched: 10. CDR3 length: 15 residues. The CDR3 DNA reads as TGCAGCGTTGATGAATTAGGGACAGGCTTCTATGGCTACACCTTC. Translating it yields CSVDELGTGFYGYTF.

This chain connects TRBV5-1 to TRBJ2-7; 7 bases fit TRBD1. Per the germline V gene, CDR1 is SGHRS and CDR2 is YFSETQ. CDR3 length: 14 amino acids. The ends lost 4 bases at V and 4 bases at J; junction bases unmatched: 8. The CDR3 is CASSLTGTAYEQYF. The DNA for the CDR3 is TGCGCCAGCAGCCTTACCGGGACAGCTTACGAGCAGTACTTC.

The sample holds one count of this clone. The V gene is TRBV28, the J gene TRBJ2-1; D ambiguous. Between the trimmed V and J ends, which lost 5 bases and 5 bases, there was a span of 13 bases. Looked up from germline, CDR1 is MDHEN and CDR2 is SYDVKM. The CDR3 has 14 residues. CDR3: CASSQARDNNEQFF. DNA for the CDR3: TGTGCCAGCAGTCAGGCCCGAGACAACAATGAGCAGTTCTTC.

The V and J genes are TRBV19 and TRBJ2-1, with 11 bases lining up with TRBD1. Trimming at V came to 6 bases and at J to 7 bases, leaving 5 bases not matched to a gene. The CDR3 loop spans 14 amino acids. The germline V gene has CDR1 LNHDA and CDR2 SQIVND (reference sequence). The CDR3 bases are TGTGCCAGTAGCCCCGGGACAGGGGGGAATGAGCAGTTCTTC. This gives the protein CASSPGTGGNEQFF.

Here the CDR3 DNA reads TGTGCCAGCAGCTCACAGGTGAACACTGAAGCTTTCTTT. Translation gives CASSSQVNTEAFF. This rearrangement joins TRBV7-8 to TRBJ1-1; the D gene is possibly TRBD1 (5 bases). V lost 4 bases and J lost 0, with 6 bases in between. There are 13 residues in the CDR3. Germline CDR1 is SGHVS and CDR2 is FQNEAQ.

The chain links TRBV5-4 to TRBJ2-7; D possibly corresponds to TRBD1 (6 bases). Trimming took off 3 bases at V and 6 bases at J, with 16 bases between the two ends. This CDR3 has 14 residues. CDR1 and CDR2 from the germline V gene are SGHNT and YYREEE (reference sequence). The CDR3, as DNA: TGTGCCAGCAGCTGGAGCAGGGGAGACTCCGAGCAGTACTTC. Translated: CASSWSRGDSEQYF. The whole variable domain, remainder taken from reference TRBV5-4 and TRBJ2-7, is ETGVTQSPTHLIKTRGQQVTLRCSSQSGHNTVSWYQQALGQGPQFIFQYYREEENGRGNFPPRFSGLQFPNYSSELNVNALELDDSALYLCASSWSRGDSEQYFGPGTRLTVT.

This chain's CDR3 is CASSLMDRMNTEAFF. CDR3 sequence (DNA): TGTGCCAGCAGCTTAATGGACAGAATGAACACTGAAGCTTTCTTT. The chain combines TRBV7-6 with TRBJ1-1; D possibly corresponds to TRBD1 (6 bases). Germline CDR1 is SGHVS and CDR2 is FNYEAQ. The CDR3 is 15 residues long. V shed 2 bases and J shed 0 bases, with 10 bases lying between them.

V usage is TRBV5-1 and J usage is TRBJ2-3; D remains ambiguous. The CDR3 is 14 amino acids. Trimming removed 2 bases at V and 2 bases at J, with 9 bases between. Germline V lookup: CDR1 SGHRS, CDR2 YFSETQ. The CDR3 here is CASSFPGSTDTQYF. The CDR3 DNA is TGCGCCAGCAGCTTTCCCGGGTCCACAGATACGCAGTATTTT.

CDR3 bases: TGTGCCAGCAGCCAAGGCGTACTAGCGGGAGTGGCCGGGGAGCTGTTTTTT. Protein sequence: CASSQGVLAGVAGELFF. The J gene is TRBJ2-2, the V gene TRBV14; TRBD2 matches at 11 bases. This CDR3 comprises 17 residues. Looked up from germline, CDR1 is SGHDN and CDR2 is FVKESK. Germline trimming cut 1 base from V and 6 bases from J; bases unmatched to any gene: 7.

The chain joins TRBV11-2 to TRBJ1-1; TRBD1 is a possible D gene (5 bases). CDR1 SGHAT and CDR2 FQNNGV come from the germline V gene. CDR3 length: 14 amino acids. The V end lost 4 bases, the J end lost 0 bases, and 9 bases lay between the germline ends. The CDR3 DNA is TGTGCCAGCAGCTCGCAGGGTTTGAACACTGAAGCTTTCTTT. Amino acids: CASSSQGLNTEAFF.

The chain joins TRBV5-1 to TRBJ2-7, with a weak D call TRBD1 (6 bases). The CDR3 extends over 13 amino acids. V gave up 0 bases and J gave up 6 bases, with 10 bases separating them. Germline V gene sequence: CDR1 SGHRS, CDR2 YFSETQ. CDR3 loop: CASSLEGGREQYF. As DNA, the CDR3 is TGCGCCAGCAGCTTGGAAGGGGGACGCGAGCAGTACTTC.

In the case of this clone: An end of the junction differs from the germline gene, which may be a read error. The gene calls are TRBV7-7 and TRBJ2-7; TRBD1 agrees at 8 bases. There are 13 residues in the CDR3. CDR1 SSHAT and CDR2 FNYEAQ come from the germline V gene (reference sequence). The CDR3: CASSSRDRNEQYF. CDR3 in DNA: TGTGCTAGCAGCTCCCGGGACAGGAACGAGCAGTACTTC.

This clone appeared once. The chain is built from TRBV6-1 and TRBJ2-7; TRBD2 agrees at 8 bases. The junction had 3 bases not matched to a gene; V was cut back by 4 bases and J by 1 base. The CDR3 loop spans 14 amino acids. CDR1 MNHNS and CDR2 SASEGT come from the germline V gene. The CDR3 DNA reads as TGTGCCAGCAGTGCCGGGGGGGAATCCTACGAGCAGTACTTC. Protein product: CASSAGGESYEQYF.

This clone showed up just once. The chain joins TRBV6-5 to TRBJ1-1; TRBD1 aligns across 8 bases. J lost 6 bases, V lost 2 bases, and 8 bases had no gene match. The germline V gene has CDR1 MNHEY and CDR2 SVGAGI. This CDR3 contains 15 residues. The CDR3 protein is CASSYGAGGRSEAFF. CDR3 bases: TGTGCCAGCAGTTACGGAGCAGGGGGCAGATCTGAAGCTTTCTTT.

V usage is TRBV10-3 and J usage is TRBJ1-2, with 8 bases that match TRBD1. Germline V gene lookup returns CDR1 ENHRY and CDR2 SYGVKD. V trimming: 3 bases; J trimming: 8 bases; junction bases outside the gene matches: 8. The CDR3 length is 14 residues. The CDR3 DNA sequence: TGTGCCATCAGTGACAAGGGACAGGCCCGGGGCTACACCTTC. Its translation is CAISDKGQARGYTF.

This rearrangement joins TRBV2 to TRBJ2-2; 12 bases align to TRBD2. V dropped 6 bases and J dropped 3; count of bases not matched to a gene: 5. Germline CDR1 SNHLY, CDR2 FYNNEI. CDR3 length equals 16 residues. The CDR3 DNA is TGTGCCAGCAGCCGGACTAGCGGGAAGGACACCGGGGAGCTGTTTTTT. Encoded protein: CASSRTSGKDTGELFF.

V gene TRBV5-4 combines with J gene TRBJ2-1; D may be TRBD2 (6 bases). In germline, CDR1 is SGHNT, CDR2 YYREEE (reference sequence). The CDR3 contains 13 residues. Trimming took 2 bases from V and 10 from J, leaving 13 bases between them. The CDR3 sequence: CASSLAGIGEQFF. The CDR3 region has the DNA TGTGCCAGCAGCTTAGCGGGTATAGGAGAGCAGTTCTTC.

The chain links TRBV27 to TRBJ1-1, with D unclear. Germline values: CDR1 MNHEY, CDR2 SMNVEV (reference sequence). The CDR3 has 13 residues. Trimming removed 1 base from V and 5 bases from J, with 8 bases in between. The CDR3 DNA reads as TGTGCCAGCAGTTTATGGGCGGGGACTGAAGCTTTCTTT. This encodes CASSLWAGTEAFF.

This chain uses TRBV7-2 with TRBJ2-1, with 11 bases that match TRBD2. Germline V gene data show CDR1 as SGHTA and CDR2 as FQGNSA. V was clipped by 5 bases and J by 6 bases; unmatched bases: 6. The CDR3 runs to 15 residues. The CDR3 DNA reads TGTGCCAGCAGCCCGGGACTAGCGGTCCCCAATGAGCAGTTCTTC. Translating gives CASSPGLAVPNEQFF.

This clone was found once. The rearrangement uses TRBV2 and TRBJ2-7; the match to TRBD2 covers 7 bases. The CDR3 spans 15 residues. The trim removed 2 bases at V and 3 bases at J, leaving 7 bases unmatched. Germline CDR1 SNHLY, CDR2 FYNNEI. CDR3 coding DNA: TGTGCCAGCAGTGAAATCGGCGGGGGAGACTACGAGCAGTACTTC. It codes for CASSEIGGGDYEQYF. Complete variable domain (other parts from reference TRBV2 and TRBJ2-7): EPEVTQTPSHQVTQMGQEVILRCVPISNHLYFYWYRQILGQKVEFLVSFYNNEISEKSEIFDDQFSVERPDGSNFTLKIRSTKLEDSAMYFCASSEIGGGDYEQYFGPGTRLTVT.

The chain combines TRBV29-1 with TRBJ2-1; possibly TRBD1 for D (6 bases). The CDR3 covers 15 residues. Germline-derived CDR1 and CDR2 are SQVTM and ANQGSEA. V lost 2 bases, J lost 7 bases, and 18 bases lay in between. The CDR3 spells CSVETGQGNKNEQFF. The CDR3 DNA follows: TGCAGCGTTGAAACAGGGCAGGGTAACAAGAATGAGCAGTTCTTC.

V usage is TRBV7-6 and J usage is TRBJ2-3; perhaps TRBD2 as D (6 bases). This CDR3 spans 15 amino acids. CDR1 is SGHVS, CDR2 FNYEAQ, per germline. The V end was cut by 7 bases, the J end by 2 bases, with 16 bases between. The CDR3 loop is CASTLGTFFTDTQYF. The CDR3 DNA follows: TGTGCCAGCACCCTCGGGACTTTTTTCACAGATACGCAGTATTTT.

This chain links TRBV7-3 with TRBJ1-1; D unclear. The length of the CDR3 is 15 residues. V was trimmed by 0 bases and J by 0 bases, leaving 8 bases between them. Germline CDR1 is SGHTA and CDR2 is FQGTGA. The CDR3 spells CASSLTGVLNTEAFF. CDR3 nucleotides: TGTGCCAGCAGCTTAACCGGGGTCCTGAACACTGAAGCTTTCTTT.

The chain recombines TRBV6-5 with TRBJ1-6, with D perhaps TRBD1 (6 bases). From germline, CDR1 is MNHEY and CDR2 SVGAGI. The CDR3 length is 16 residues. V dropped 0 bases and J dropped 8 bases, with 14 bases sitting between them. CDR3 residues: CASSYSSPGADSPLHF. CDR3 DNA sequence: TGTGCCAGCAGTTACTCGTCACCAGGGGCTGATTCACCCCTCCACTTT.

This clone has just one count. DNA for the CDR3: TGTGCCAGCAGCGTCCCGGGACTAGCGGGAGTTCGGGCCTACAATGAGCAGTTCTTC. It encodes CASSVPGLAGVRAYNEQFF. J is TRBJ2-1 and V is TRBV7-8, with 14 bases that match TRBD2. CDR3 length equals 19 residues. V shed 5 bases and J 2 bases; nucleotides not matched to a gene: 11. Germline V gene lookup returns CDR1 SGHVS and CDR2 FQNEAQ. The full variable domain, in which reference TRBV7-8 and TRBJ2-1 provide the parts outside the CDR3, is GAGVSQSPRYKVAKRGQDVALRCDPISGHVSLFWYQQALGQGPEFLTYFQNEAQLDKSGLPSDRFFAERPEGSVSTLKIQRTQQEDSAVYLCASSVPGLAGVRAYNEQFFGPGTRLTVL.